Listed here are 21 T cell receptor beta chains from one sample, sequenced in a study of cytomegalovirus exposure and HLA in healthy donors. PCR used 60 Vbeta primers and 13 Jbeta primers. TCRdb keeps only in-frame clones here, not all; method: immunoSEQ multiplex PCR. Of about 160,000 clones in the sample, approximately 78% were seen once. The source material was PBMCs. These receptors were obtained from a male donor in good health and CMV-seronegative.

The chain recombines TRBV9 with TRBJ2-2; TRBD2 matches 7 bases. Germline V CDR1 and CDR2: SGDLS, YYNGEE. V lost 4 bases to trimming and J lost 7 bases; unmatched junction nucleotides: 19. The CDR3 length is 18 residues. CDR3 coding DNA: TGTGCCAGCAGCCCGCCGACCGGCACGGTGCGGGGGAACGGGGAGCTGTTTTTT. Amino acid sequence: CASSPPTGTVRGNGELFF.

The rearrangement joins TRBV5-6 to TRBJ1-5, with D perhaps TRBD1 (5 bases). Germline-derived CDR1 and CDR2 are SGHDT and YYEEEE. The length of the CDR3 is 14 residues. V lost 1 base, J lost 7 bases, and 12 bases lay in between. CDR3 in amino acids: CASSLSRGGQPQHF. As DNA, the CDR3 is TGTGCCAGCAGCTTGTCGCGGGGGGGGCAGCCCCAGCATTTT.

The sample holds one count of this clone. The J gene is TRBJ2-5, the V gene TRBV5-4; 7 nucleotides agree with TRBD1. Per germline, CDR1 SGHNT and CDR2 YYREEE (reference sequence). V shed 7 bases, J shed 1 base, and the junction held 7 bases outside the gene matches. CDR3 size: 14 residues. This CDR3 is CASGKGAVQETQYF. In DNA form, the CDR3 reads TGTGCCAGCGGAAAGGGGGCAGTCCAAGAGACCCAGTACTTC.

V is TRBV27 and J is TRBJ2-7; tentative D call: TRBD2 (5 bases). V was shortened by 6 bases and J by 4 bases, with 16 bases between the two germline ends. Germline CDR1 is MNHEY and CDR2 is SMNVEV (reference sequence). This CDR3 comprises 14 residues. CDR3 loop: CASSPSLLGYEQYF. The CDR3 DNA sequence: TGTGCCAGCAGCCCTAGCCTCTTGGGGTACGAGCAGTACTTC.

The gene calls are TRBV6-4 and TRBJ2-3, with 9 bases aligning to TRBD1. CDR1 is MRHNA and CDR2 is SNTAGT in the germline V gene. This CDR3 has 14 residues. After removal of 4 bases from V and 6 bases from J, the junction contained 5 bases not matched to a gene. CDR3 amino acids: CASSAQGAGDTQYF. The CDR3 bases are TGTGCCAGCAGTGCACAGGGGGCAGGCGATACGCAGTATTTT.

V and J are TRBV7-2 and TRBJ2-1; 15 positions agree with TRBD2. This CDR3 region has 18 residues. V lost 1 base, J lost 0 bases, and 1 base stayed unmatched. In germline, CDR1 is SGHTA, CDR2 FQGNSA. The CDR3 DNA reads TGTGCCAGCAGCTTAGGGACTAGCGGGAGGGCCTCCTACAATGAGCAGTTCTTC. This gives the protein CASSLGTSGRASYNEQFF. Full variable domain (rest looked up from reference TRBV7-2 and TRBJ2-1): GAGVSQSPSNKVTEKGKDVELRCDPISGHTALYWYRQSLGQGLEFLIYFQGNSAPDKSGLPSDRFSAERTGGSVSTLTIQRTQQEDSAVYLCASSLGTSGRASYNEQFFGPGTRLTVL.

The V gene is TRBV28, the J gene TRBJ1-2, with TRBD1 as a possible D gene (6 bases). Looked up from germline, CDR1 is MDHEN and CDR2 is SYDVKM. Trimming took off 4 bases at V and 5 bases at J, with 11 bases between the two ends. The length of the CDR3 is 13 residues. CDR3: CASSSDSDYGYTF. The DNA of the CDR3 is TGTGCCAGCAGTTCGGACAGTGATTATGGCTACACCTTC.

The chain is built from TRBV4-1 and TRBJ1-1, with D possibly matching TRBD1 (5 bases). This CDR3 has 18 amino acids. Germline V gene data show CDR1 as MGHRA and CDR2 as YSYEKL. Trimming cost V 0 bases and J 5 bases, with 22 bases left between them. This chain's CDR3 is CASSQDFGRVSRGTEAFF. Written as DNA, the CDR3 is TGCGCCAGCAGCCAAGATTTTGGCAGGGTGAGTAGGGGAACTGAAGCTTTCTTT.

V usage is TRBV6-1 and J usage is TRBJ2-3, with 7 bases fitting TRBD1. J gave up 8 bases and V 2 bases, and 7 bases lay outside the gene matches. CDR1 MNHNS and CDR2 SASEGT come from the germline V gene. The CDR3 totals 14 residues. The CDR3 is CASSENRGLSTQYF. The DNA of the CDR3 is TGTGCCAGCAGTGAAAACAGGGGTCTCTCTACGCAGTATTTT.

DNA for the CDR3: TGTGCCAGCAGTTATGGCGGGACAAACATTCAGTACTTC. It translates to CASSYGGTNIQYF. J is TRBJ2-4 and V is TRBV6-5; tentative D call: TRBD2 (6 bases). Per the germline V gene, CDR1 is MNHEY and CDR2 is SVGAGI. The V and J ends lost 3 bases and 6 bases respectively, with 9 bases between them. The CDR3 has 13 residues.

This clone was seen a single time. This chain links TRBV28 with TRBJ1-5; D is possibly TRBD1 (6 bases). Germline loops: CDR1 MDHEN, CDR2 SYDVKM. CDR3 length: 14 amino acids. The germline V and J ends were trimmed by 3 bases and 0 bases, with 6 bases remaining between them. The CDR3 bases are TGTGCCAGCAGTTTCAGGGGTAGCAATCAGCCCCAGCATTTT. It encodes CASSFRGSNQPQHF.

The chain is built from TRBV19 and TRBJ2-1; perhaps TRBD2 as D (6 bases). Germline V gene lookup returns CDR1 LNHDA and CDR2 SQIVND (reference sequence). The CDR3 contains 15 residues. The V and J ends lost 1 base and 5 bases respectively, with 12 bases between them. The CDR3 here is CASSIGGGTHNEQFF. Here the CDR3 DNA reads TGTGCCAGTAGTATAGGGGGCGGGACCCACAATGAGCAGTTCTTC.

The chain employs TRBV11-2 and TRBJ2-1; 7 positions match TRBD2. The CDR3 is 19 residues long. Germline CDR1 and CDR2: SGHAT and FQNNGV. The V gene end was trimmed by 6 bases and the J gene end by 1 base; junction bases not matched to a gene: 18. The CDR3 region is CASSPGRLAAILSYNEQFF. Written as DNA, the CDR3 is TGTGCCAGCAGTCCCGGGAGACTAGCTGCGATTTTGTCCTACAATGAGCAGTTCTTC.

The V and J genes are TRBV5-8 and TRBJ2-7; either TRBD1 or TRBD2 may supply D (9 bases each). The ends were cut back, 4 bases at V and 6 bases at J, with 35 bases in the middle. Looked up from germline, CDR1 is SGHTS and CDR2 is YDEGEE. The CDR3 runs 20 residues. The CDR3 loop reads CASSTPPGTGSLGLAIEQYF. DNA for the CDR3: TGTGCCAGCAGCACCCCGCCAGGGACAGGGTCTCTTGGACTAGCGATCGAGCAGTACTTC.

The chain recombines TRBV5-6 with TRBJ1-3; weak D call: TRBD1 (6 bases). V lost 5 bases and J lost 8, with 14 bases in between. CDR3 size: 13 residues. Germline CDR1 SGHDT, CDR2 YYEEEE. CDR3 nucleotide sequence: TGTGCCAGCAGTCTGGTAGGGGGTGACACCATATATTTT. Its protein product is CASSLVGGDTIYF. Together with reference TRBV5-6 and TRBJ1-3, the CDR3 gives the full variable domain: DAGVTQSPTHLIKTRGQQVTLRCSPKSGHDTVSWYQQALGQGPQFIFQYYEEEERQRGNFPDRFSGHQFPNYSSELNVNALLLGDSALYLCASSLVGGDTIYFGEGSWLTVV.

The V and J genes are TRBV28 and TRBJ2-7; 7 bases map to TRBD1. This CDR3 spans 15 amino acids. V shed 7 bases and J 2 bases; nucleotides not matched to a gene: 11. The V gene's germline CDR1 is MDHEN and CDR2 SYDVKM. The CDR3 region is CASKLTGTVAYEQYF. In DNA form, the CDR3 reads TGTGCCAGCAAACTGACCGGGACAGTCGCCTACGAGCAGTACTTC. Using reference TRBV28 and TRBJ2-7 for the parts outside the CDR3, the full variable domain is DVKVTQSSRYLVKRTGEKVFLECVQDMDHENMFWYRQDPGLGLRLIYFSYDVKMKEKGDIPEGYSVSREKKERFSLILESASTNQTSMYLCASKLTGTVAYEQYFGPGTRLTVT.

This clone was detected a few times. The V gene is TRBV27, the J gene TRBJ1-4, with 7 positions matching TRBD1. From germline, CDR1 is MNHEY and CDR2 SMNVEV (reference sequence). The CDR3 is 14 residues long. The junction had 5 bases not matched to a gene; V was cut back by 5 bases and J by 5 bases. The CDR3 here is CASSPRGWNEKLFF. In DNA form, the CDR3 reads TGTGCCAGCAGTCCCAGGGGGTGGAATGAAAAACTGTTTTTT.

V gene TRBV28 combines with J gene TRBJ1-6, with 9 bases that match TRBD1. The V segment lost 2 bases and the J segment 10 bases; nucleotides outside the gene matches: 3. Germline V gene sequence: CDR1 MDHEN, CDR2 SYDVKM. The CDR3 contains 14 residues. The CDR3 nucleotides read TGTGCCAGCAGTTTAGGGACAGGGTTCTCACCCCTCCACTTT. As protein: CASSLGTGFSPLHF.

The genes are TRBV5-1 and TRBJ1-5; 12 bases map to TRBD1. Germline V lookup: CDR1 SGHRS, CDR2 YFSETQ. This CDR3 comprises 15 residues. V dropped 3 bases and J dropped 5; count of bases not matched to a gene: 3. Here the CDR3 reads CASSSGQGADQPQHF. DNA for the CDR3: TGCGCCAGCAGCTCGGGACAGGGGGCCGATCAGCCCCAGCATTTT. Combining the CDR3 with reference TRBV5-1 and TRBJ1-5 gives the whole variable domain KAGVTQTPRYLIKTRGQQVTLSCSPISGHRSVSWYQQTPGQGLQFLFEYFSETQRNKGNFPGRFSGRQFSNSRSEMNVSTLELGDSALYLCASSSGQGADQPQHFGDGTRLSIL.

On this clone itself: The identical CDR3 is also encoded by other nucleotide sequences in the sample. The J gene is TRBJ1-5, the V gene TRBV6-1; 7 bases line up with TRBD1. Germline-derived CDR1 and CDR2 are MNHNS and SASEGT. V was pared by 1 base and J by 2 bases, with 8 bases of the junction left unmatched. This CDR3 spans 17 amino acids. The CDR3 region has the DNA TGTGCCAGCAGTGAAGACGTGACAGGGACCCGCAATCAGCCCCAGCATTTT. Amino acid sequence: CASSEDVTGTRNQPQHF.

As DNA, the CDR3 is TGTGCCACCGGACTAGCGGGGGGCGGGCAGTACTTC. Its protein is CATGLAGGGQYF. The V call is TRBV27, the J call TRBJ2-7; TRBD2 aligns across 14 bases. The trim removed 10 bases at V and 9 bases at J, leaving 5 bases unmatched. In germline, CDR1 is MNHEY, CDR2 SMNVEV (reference sequence). The length of the CDR3 is 12 residues.